Listed below are T cell receptor beta chains from one sample, sequenced in a study of blood T cell repertoires in COVID-19. Clones were read by immunoSEQ multiplex PCR, and TCRdb kept only the in-frame ones, dropping some. The top ten clones hold 35% to 45% of a sample with approximately 97,000 clones, 75% to 90% of them seen once. Sequencing input: peripheral blood. The receptor set was obtained from an elderly man with acute or convalescent COVID-19. The CDR3 runs from the conserved cysteine through the conserved F or W. A D gene is named only where the DNA matches it firmly. Size is omitted from some rows. Given values are once, few, many or a class for expanded clones.

j_gene	v_gene	d_gene	abundance	CDR3aa	CDR3nt
TRBJ2-1	TRBV3-1/TRBV3-2	TRBD2	few	CASSQDPGTTLGEQFF	TGTGCCAGCAGCCAAGATCCCGGGACTACCCTGGGTGAGCAGTTCTTC
TRBJ1-5	TRBV30	NA	few	CAWSVREGVGNQPQHF	TGTGCCTGGAGTGTACGGGAGGGAGTGGGCAATCAGCCCCAGCATTTT
TRBJ2-7	TRBV6-5	TRBD2	NA	CASRASGSTHEQYF	TGTGCCAGCAGGGCTAGCGGGAGTACCCACGAGCAGTACTTC
TRBJ1-2	TRBV30	NA	NA	CAWRLEGVGYGYTF	TGTGCCTGGAGGCTAGAGGGAGTTGGCTATGGCTACACCTTC
TRBJ1-4	TRBV7-2	NA	NA	CASSSLATNEKLFF	TGTGCCAGCAGCTCACTCGCAACTAATGAAAAACTGTTTTTT
TRBJ1-1	TRBV13	NA	NA	CASRQTMNTEAFF	TGTGCCAGCCGACAGACGATGAACACTGAAGCTTTCTTT
TRBJ2-7	TRBV24-1	TRBD2	NA	CATSGAGGSSYEQYF	TGTGCCACCAGTGGGGCGGGCGGGAGCTCCTACGAGCAGTACTTC
TRBJ2-1	TRBV7-9	TRBD2	NA	CASSSLGLAGGKREQFF	TGTGCCAGCAGCTCGCTGGGACTAGCGGGAGGGAAAAGGGAGCAGTTCTTC
TRBJ2-3	TRBV2	TRBD2	NA	CASSEAPGLAGGPASTDTQYF	TGTGCCAGCAGTGAAGCACCCGGACTAGCGGGAGGACCAGCTAGCACAGATACGCAGTATTTT
TRBJ2-1	TRBV10-3	TRBD1	few	CAISESKSPGDRGQPGQFF	TGTGCCATCAGTGAGTCGAAGTCCCCGGGGGACAGGGGCCAACCTGGGCAGTTCTTC